This T cell receptor beta chain appears in the sequencing data of a study of cytomegalovirus exposure and HLA in healthy donors. Study in general: An early data release held 79 million or so unique TCRs from HLA-typed donors. Genetic ancestry analysis placed approximately 80% of the 398 donors that were genotyped in the Caucasian-associated cluster.

Notes on this clone: Its antigen is not identified.

Primers for the PCR totalled 60 Vbeta and 13 Jbeta. Profiling relied on immunoSEQ multiplex PCR, and the TCRdb table lists in-frame clones only, not all of them. The repertoire includes roughly 100,000 clones, around 60% of them detected once, and under 5.5% sits in the top ten. Germline V gene data show CDR1 as LNHDA and CDR2 as SQIVND (reference sequence). The CDR3 sequence is 15 residues long. The J segment lost 2 bases and the V segment lost 3 bases, leaving 5 bases of the junction unmatched. Study findings and constraints: Later analysis identified some 16,000 TCR beta sequences associated with HLA alleles, using a false discovery rate threshold of 0.05. Exclusion applied to some V segments, including TRBV6-2 and TRBV6-3, as they were indistinguishable.

The clonotype was recovered from a human donor in good health. Sequencing was carried out using PBMCs. This chain uses TRBV19 with TRBJ2-3; 7 nucleotides match TRBD2. CDR3 protein: CASSMQRDYTDTQYF. CDR3 coding DNA: TGTGCCAGTAGTATGCAGCGGGACTACACAGATACGCAGTATTTT.